This T cell receptor (beta chain) was captured by sequencing in a study of blood T cell repertoires in COVID-19. Clones were sequenced by immunoSEQ multiplex PCR, and TCRdb holds only the in-frame ones, with some missing. This table has 150,000 to 200,000 clones, approximately 90% appearing once. CDR1 is MNHEY, CDR2 SVGEGT, per germline. This CDR3 contains 14 residues. The V and J ends lost 3 bases and 3 bases respectively, with 8 bases between them. This sequence originates from a woman between 25 and 40 years old who had recovered from COVID-19. The chain couples TRBV6-2 or TRBV6-3 to TRBJ2-2, with a tentative D call TRBD1 (5 bases). The sequenced material came from PBMCs or T cells enriched from blood (not recorded which). CDR3 nucleotide sequence: TGTGCCAGCAGTTATAGACAGCACACCGGGGAGCTGTTTTTT. Translated: CASSYRQHTGELFF.